A selection of T cell receptor beta chains follows, all from one sample in a study of patients and donors after allogeneic stem cell transplantation. One entry per CDR3 protein, called by TCRdb with MiXCR from the RT-PCR reads. The sample includes hundreds of thousands of distinct CDR3 sequences, approximately 16% of them seen just once. The sequencing input was blood, either unsorted or a sorted T cell fraction (not recorded which). The origin of the receptors is a human donor who was either an allogeneic HSCT recipient or a stem cell or donor lymphocyte infusion donor (not recorded which). It is not recorded whose cells these are; they may come from a transplant donor. Each CDR3 is given with its conserved first and last residue. A D gene is named only where the DNA matches it firmly. The size field is filled for only some rows; it gives once, few, many or a size class.

TRBD1 TRBJ2-7 NA TRBV5-1 TGCGCCAGCACTACTTCCCCGGGACAGGGGACCTACGAGCAGTACTTC CASTTSPGQGTYEQYF
NA TRBJ2-1 many TRBV11-1 TGTGCCAGCAGCCCACGCCCACAGGGGAGGAGGGTCATCTACAATGAGCAGTTCTTC CASSPRPQGRRVIYNEQFF
TRBD1 TRBJ1-1 few TRBV10-3 TGTGCCATCAGGGGGACAGGGGGGGAGACTGAAGCTTTCTTT CAIRGTGGETEAFF
TRBD2 TRBJ2-3 many TRBV20-1 TGCAGTGCTAGCGCTAGCGGGAGGCTCACAGATACGCAGTATTTT CSASASGRLTDTQYF
NA TRBJ1-1 NA TRBV7-9 TGTGCCAGCTCAGCTCCTGAAGCTTTCTTT CASSAPEAFF
NA TRBJ1-1 few TRBV5-1 TGCGCCAGCAGCTTGCGCTGGCCCACTGAAGCTTTCTTT CASSLRWPTEAFF
NA TRBJ2-2 few TRBV4-2 TGTGCCAGCAGCCAAGGGGCTACTAGCAAGAGGACCGGGGAGCTGTTTTTT CASSQGATSKRTGELFF
TRBD2 TRBJ2-2 NA TRBV23-1 TGCGCCACCAACACTTGGGGAGGGCACACCGGGGAGCTGTTTTTT CATNTWGGHTGELFF
NA TRBJ1-2 few TRBV25-1 TGTGCCAGCAGTGACCCCACTTATGGCTACACCTTC CASSDPTYGYTF
NA TRBJ2-3 many TRBV12-3/TRBV12-4 TGTGCCAGCAGTCCACAGGGAGGCGCAGATACGCAGTATTTT CASSPQGGADTQYF
TRBD2 TRBJ2-1 few TRBV20-1 TGCAGTGCTAGAGATCCATCAAGGACTAGCGATGAGCAGTTCTTC CSARDPSRTSDEQFF
NA TRBJ1-5 few TRBV7-2 TGTGCCAGCAGCCCACAGGGTCCGACCAATCAGCCCCAGCATTTT CASSPQGPTNQPQHF
NA TRBJ2-1 many TRBV5-1 TGCGCCAGCAGCTTACGGGACTGGGCTCCCAATGAGCAGTTCTTC CASSLRDWAPNEQFF
NA TRBJ1-2 NA TRBV11-2 TGTGCCAGCAGCTCCCGGGGGGGCTTCTATGGCTACACCTTC CASSSRGGFYGYTF
TRBD2 TRBJ2-1 NA TRBV7-7 TGTGCCAGCAGCTTATACGGGAGGGGTAACAATGAGCAGTTCTTC CASSLYGRGNNEQFF
NA TRBJ1-2 NA TRBV7-2 TGTGCCAGCAGCTTATTGTTTTTTGGTGGCTACACCTTC CASSLLFFGGYTF
NA TRBJ2-7 NA TRBV6-5 TGTGCCAGCAGTTACCGTCCCCCGGGCTATCCCTACGAGCAGTACTTC CASSYRPPGYPYEQYF
NA TRBJ2-5 NA TRBV27 TGTGCCAGCAGTTTAGGGTTTGGGCTCCAAGAGACCCAGTACTTC CASSLGFGLQETQYF
TRBD1 TRBJ1-2 NA TRBV20-1 TGCAGTGCTAGACGATGGGACAGGGTACTAGTGGGCTACACCTTC CSARRWDRVLVGYTF
NA TRBJ1-1 NA TRBV29-1 TGCAGCGTTCCCGCCTACACTGAAGCTTTCTTT CSVPAYTEAFF
TRBD1 TRBJ1-4 few TRBV29-1 TGCAGCGTTGACGGACAGGGGGGTGAAAAACTGTTTTTT CSVDGQGGEKLFF
TRBD1 TRBJ1-2 few TRBV12-3/TRBV12-4 TGTGCCAGCAGTATTTACAGGGGATCCTATGGCTACACCTTC CASSIYRGSYGYTF
NA TRBJ1-3 NA TRBV4-1 TGCGCCAGCAGCCAAGAATTGCGGGGGGCGCGTGGAAACACCATATATTTT CASSQELRGARGNTIYF
NA TRBJ2-5 many TRBV11-2 TGTGCCAGCAGCCCGATGGGGCAGGTGGAGACCCAGTACTTC CASSPMGQVETQYF
NA TRBJ2-7 NA TRBV7-2 TGTGCCAGCAGCTTAGAAGAGGCGGGGCCCTACGAGCAGTACTTC CASSLEEAGPYEQYF
NA TRBJ1-2 NA TRBV9 TGTGCCAGCAGCGTAGTCCCCGGCCTAGGGCAGCACGACCTTGGCTACACCTTC CASSVVPGLGQHDLGYTF
NA TRBJ1-2 few TRBV7-2 TGTGCCAGCACCCTGACAGGAGGGTACTATGGCTACACCTTC CASTLTGGYYGYTF